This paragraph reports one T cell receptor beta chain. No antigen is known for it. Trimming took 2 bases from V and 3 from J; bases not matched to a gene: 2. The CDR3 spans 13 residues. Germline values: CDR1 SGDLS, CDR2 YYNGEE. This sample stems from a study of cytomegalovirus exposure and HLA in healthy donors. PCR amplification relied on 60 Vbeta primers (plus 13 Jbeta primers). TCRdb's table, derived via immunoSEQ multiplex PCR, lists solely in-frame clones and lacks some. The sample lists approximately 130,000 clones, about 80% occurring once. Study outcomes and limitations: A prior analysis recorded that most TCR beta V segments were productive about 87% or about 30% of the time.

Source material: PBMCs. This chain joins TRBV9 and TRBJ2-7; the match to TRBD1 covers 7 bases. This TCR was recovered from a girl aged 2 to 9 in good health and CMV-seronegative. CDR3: CASSVTGDYEQYF. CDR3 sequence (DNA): TGTGCCAGCAGCGTCACAGGGGACTACGAGCAGTACTTC.